This T cell receptor (beta chain) originates from a study of cytomegalovirus exposure and HLA in healthy donors. Study-wide points: Accounts indicate the classifier identified cytomegalovirus status with strong specificity and sensitivity. The finding came from a later analysis; first-cohort TCR clusters tended to co-occur in the 110 or so validation repertoires. The study listed 150 to 200 cytomegalovirus-associated TCR beta chains.

As for this clone: The antigen is undetermined.

This CDR3 comprises 13 residues. Germline CDR1 MNHEY, CDR2 SMNVEV (reference sequence). The V end was cut by 3 bases, the J end by 7 bases, with 12 bases between. Produced via immunoSEQ multiplex PCR; TCRdb's table is partial and in-frame only. The sample has approximately 240,000 clones, 75% to 95% seen once. The donors were members of the validation cohort, which comprised about 120 subjects and was separate from the first cohort of several hundred subjects. The receptor was isolated from a woman aged 18-30 years in good health and CMV-seronegative. The sequenced sample consisted of PBMCs. The chain uses TRBV27 and TRBJ1-1, with a weak D call TRBD1 (5 bases). CDR3 DNA: TGTGCCAGCAGTTTGTCGGAGGGGAATGAAGCTTTCTTT. Residues: CASSLSEGNEAFF.